The 11 T cell receptor beta chains in this list originate from one sample, sequenced in a study of cytomegalovirus exposure and HLA in healthy donors. The primer mix had 60 Vbeta and 13 Jbeta primers. Generated by immunoSEQ multiplex PCR, the TCRdb table keeps only in-frame clones and is missing some. The sample shows about 160,000 clones, roughly 80% of them seen only once. The specimen was PBMCs. Receptor source: a female donor in good health and CMV-seronegative.

This clone has just a few counts. The chain links TRBV5-6 to TRBJ2-4; D is possibly TRBD2 (6 bases). V lost 4 bases and J lost 8, with 22 bases in between. This CDR3 comprises 16 residues. Germline values: CDR1 SGHDT, CDR2 YYEEEE. DNA of the CDR3: TGTGCCAGCAGCCCTGAGCTGGGGTTTTCGGGGGACATTCAGTACTTC. Protein sequence: CASSPELGFSGDIQYF.

V usage is TRBV5-4 and J usage is TRBJ2-1, with 8 bases that match TRBD2. The length of the CDR3 is 15 residues. The germline V gene has CDR1 SGHNT and CDR2 YYREEE (reference sequence). The trim removed 4 bases at V and 6 bases at J, leaving 9 bases unmatched. The CDR3 nucleotides read TGTGCCAGCAGCACACCTCCGGGACTAGGCAATGAGCAGTTCTTC. This codes for CASSTPPGLGNEQFF. Filled out from reference TRBV5-4 and TRBJ2-1, the complete variable domain reads ETGVTQSPTHLIKTRGQQVTLRCSSQSGHNTVSWYQQALGQGPQFIFQYYREEENGRGNFPPRFSGLQFPNYSSELNVNALELDDSALYLCASSTPPGLGNEQFFGPGTRLTVL.

The chain recombines TRBV6-6 with TRBJ1-2; TRBD1 matches 10 bases. CDR3 length: 14 residues. From germline, CDR1 is MNHNY and CDR2 SVGAGI (reference sequence). J was trimmed by 2 bases and V by 5 bases; bases with no gene match: 2. CDR3: CASSPDRGNYGYTF. Here the CDR3 DNA reads TGTGCCAGCAGTCCGGACAGGGGGAACTATGGCTACACCTTC.

The V call is TRBV5-1, the J call TRBJ2-6; 10 bases line up with TRBD2. The germline V gene has CDR1 SGHRS and CDR2 YFSETQ. The CDR3 has 18 residues. The V gene end was trimmed by 4 bases and the J gene end by 1 base; junction bases not matched to a gene: 8. The CDR3 DNA sequence: TGCGCCAGCAGCGCACCTAGCGGGAGTATTTCTGGGGCCAACGTCCTGACTTTC. Translated: CASSAPSGSISGANVLTF.

The rearrangement uses TRBV7-2 and TRBJ1-2, with TRBD1 as a possible D gene (6 bases). Germline V gene lookup returns CDR1 SGHTA and CDR2 FQGNSA. CDR3 length: 14 residues. V was pared by 1 base and J by 4 bases, with 10 bases between. The CDR3: CASSLEGRGYGYTF. The CDR3 region has the DNA TGTGCCAGCAGCTTAGAGGGCAGGGGCTATGGCTACACCTTC.

This sequence joins TRBV6-5 and TRBJ1-3; a possible D gene is TRBD1 (5 bases). This CDR3 has 15 amino acids. Germline V gene lookup returns CDR1 MNHEY and CDR2 SVGAGI. Trimming shortened V by 0 bases and J by 1 base, and 7 bases separated the two germline ends. CDR3 DNA sequence: TGTGCCAGCAGTTACTCGCAGGGTTCTGGAAACACCATATATTTT. Protein: CASSYSQGSGNTIYF.

This sequence joins TRBV5-4 and TRBJ1-5; 8 bases fit TRBD1. V lost 5 bases to trimming and J lost 5 bases; unmatched junction nucleotides: 9. Germline V gives CDR1 SGHNT, CDR2 YYREEE (reference sequence). This CDR3 has 15 residues. The CDR3 nucleotides read TGTGCCAGCAGAACAAACAGGGGGAACCATCAGCCCCAGCATTTT. Encoded protein: CASRTNRGNHQPQHF.

The sample holds a few counts of this clone. The chain links TRBV2 to TRBJ2-4, with a weak D call TRBD1 (5 bases). This CDR3 has 17 residues. V gave up 1 base and J gave up 2 bases, with 15 bases separating them. Per germline, CDR1 SNHLY and CDR2 FYNNEI. This CDR3 reads CASSEEGPPWTKNIQYF. DNA of the CDR3: TGTGCCAGCAGTGAAGAGGGGCCCCCTTGGACCAAAAACATTCAGTACTTC.

This chain joins TRBV2 and TRBJ2-1; 8 nucleotides line up with TRBD2. CDR1 is SNHLY and CDR2 is FYNNEI in the germline V gene. V shed 5 bases and J 8 bases; nucleotides not matched to a gene: 8. The CDR3 runs 14 residues. In nucleotides, the CDR3 is TGTGCCAGCAGTCCCACGGGACTAGGGTATGAGCAGTTCTTC. This codes for CASSPTGLGYEQFF.

The chain is built from TRBV6-5 and TRBJ2-5; 13 nucleotides line up with TRBD2. The CDR3 loop spans 15 amino acids. Trimming removed 6 bases from V and 3 bases from J; junction bases left unmatched: 4. Per germline, CDR1 MNHEY and CDR2 SVGAGI. The CDR3 nucleotides are TGTGCCAGCAGCCGACTAGCGGGGGGAGAAGAGACCCAGTACTTC. Its translation: CASSRLAGGEETQYF.

The chain joins TRBV19 to TRBJ1-2; no reliable D call. CDR1 LNHDA and CDR2 SQIVND come from the germline V gene (reference sequence). V was trimmed by 2 bases and J by 6 bases, leaving 4 bases between them. The CDR3 loop spans 11 amino acids. The CDR3 DNA follows: TGTGCCAGTAGTATATCCAATGGCTACACCTTC. Encoded protein: CASSISNGYTF.